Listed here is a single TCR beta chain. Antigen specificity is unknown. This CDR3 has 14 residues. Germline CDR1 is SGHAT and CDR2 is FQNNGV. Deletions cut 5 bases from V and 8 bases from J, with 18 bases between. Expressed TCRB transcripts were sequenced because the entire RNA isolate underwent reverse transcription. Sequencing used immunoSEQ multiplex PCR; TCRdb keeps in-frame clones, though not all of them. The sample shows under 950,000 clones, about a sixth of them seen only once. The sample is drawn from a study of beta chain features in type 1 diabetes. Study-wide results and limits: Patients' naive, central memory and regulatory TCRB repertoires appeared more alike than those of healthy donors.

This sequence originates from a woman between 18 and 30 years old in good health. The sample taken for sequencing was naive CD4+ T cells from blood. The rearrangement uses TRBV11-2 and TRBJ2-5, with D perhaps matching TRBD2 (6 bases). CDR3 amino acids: CASSDGTFGETQYF. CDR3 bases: TGTGCCAGCAGCGATGGGACTTTCGGGGAAACCCAGTACTTC.